This is a list of T cell receptor beta chains from one sample in a study of cytotoxic CD8 clonotypes in ibrutinib-treated CLL. Sequencing was performed with immunoSEQ multiplex PCR; in TCRdb, only in-frame clones are kept and a portion is missing. The sample lists 270,000 or so clones; approximately 79% were seen once. The sample was PBMCs, taken at disease progression, from a patient treated with ibrutinib. All receptors come from a human donor with chronic lymphocytic leukemia. Both conserved end residues are part of each CDR3. A D gene is named only where the DNA matches it firmly. Expanded clones are given a class, and other clones once, few, many or no size at all.

V,size,D,J,DNA,CDR3
TRBV7-6,NA,NA,TRBJ1-2,TGTGCCAGCAGCTTAGGGACTCGGATCGGGGTTAACTATGGCTACACCTTC,CASSLGTRIGVNYGYTF
TRBV20-1,NA,NA,TRBJ2-5,TGCAGTGGGACGGTGCAAGAGACCCAGTACTTC,CSGTVQETQYF
TRBV18,NA,NA,TRBJ2-5,TGTGCCAGCTCACCTACGAGGGTACAAGAGACCCAGTACTTC,CASSPTRVQETQYF
TRBV29-1,few,NA,TRBJ2-7,TGCAGCGTTGCCTCGTCCTACGAGCAGTACTTC,CSVASSYEQYF
TRBV19,NA,NA,TRBJ2-1,TGTGCCAGTAGTTACCTAGCAGGCGGAAACAATGAGCAGTTCTTC,CASSYLAGGNNEQFF
TRBV9,NA,NA,TRBJ2-7,TGTGCCAGCAGCGTAGCTGTATGGGCGGGTGAGGAGCAGTACTTC,CASSVAVWAGEEQYF
TRBV19,NA,NA,TRBJ2-3,TGTGCCAGTAGTATATCGGGTGCAGATACGCAGTATTTT,CASSISGADTQYF
TRBV4-1,NA,NA,TRBJ1-4,TGCGCCAGCAGCCAAGAGAGGGGAATAGCGGCTAATGAAAAACTGTTTTTT,CASSQERGIAANEKLFF
TRBV9,few,TRBD2,TRBJ2-1,TGTGCCAGCAGCCCCTCGGGGGGAGCGGGGGCCTACAATGAGCAGTTCTTC,CASSPSGGAGAYNEQFF
TRBV6-4,NA,TRBD1,TRBJ2-3,TGTGCCAGCAGTGACTCGGACAGGGGGCGCGTGGATACGCAGTATTTT,CASSDSDRGRVDTQYF
TRBV7-6,NA,NA,TRBJ1-1,TGTGCCAGCAGCTTAGGTCAGGCTACTGAAGCTTTCTTT,CASSLGQATEAFF
TRBV12-5,NA,NA,TRBJ1-4,TGTGCTAGTGGTTTGTGGGGTGCAACTAATGAAAAACTGTTTTTT,CASGLWGATNEKLFF
TRBV6-5,NA,NA,TRBJ2-7,TGTGCCAGCAGTGCAGGGGAGAGCTGGTACGAGCAGTACTTC,CASSAGESWYEQYF
TRBV5-6,NA,TRBD2,TRBJ2-3,TGTGCCAGCAGCTTGAGTCTACTAGCGCTGGGTACAGATACGCAGTATTTT,CASSLSLLALGTDTQYF
TRBV6-5,NA,NA,TRBJ1-5,TGTGCCAGCAGCCTCAATTACAATCAGCCCCAGCATTTT,CASSLNYNQPQHF
TRBV19,NA,TRBD2,TRBJ2-2,TGTGCCAGTACCACTAGCGGGGAAAACACCGGGGAGCTGTTTTTT,CASTTSGENTGELFF
TRBV5-1,NA,TRBD2,TRBJ2-7,TGCGCCAGCAGCTCGGGAGGCGAGCAGTACTTC,CASSSGGEQYF
TRBV12-5,NA,NA,TRBJ2-1,TGTGCTAGTGGTTTGGTGGCCGTGGGTCTGGGGTACAATGAGCAGTTCTTC,CASGLVAVGLGYNEQFF
TRBV19,NA,NA,TRBJ1-2,TGTGCCAGTAGGACGGCCCCCGAGAACTATGGCTACACCTTC,CASRTAPENYGYTF
TRBV7-2,NA,NA,TRBJ2-7,TGTGCCAGCAGCCAGGGATATTACGAGCAGTACTTC,CASSQGYYEQYF
TRBV4-1,NA,NA,TRBJ1-3,TGCGCCAGCAGCCTCCAGAACCGGGTCTCTGGAAACACCATATATTTT,CASSLQNRVSGNTIYF
TRBV27,few,TRBD1,TRBJ1-6,TGTGCCAGCAGTACACGACAGGGGTGGAATTCACCCCTCCACTTT,CASSTRQGWNSPLHF
TRBV18,NA,NA,TRBJ1-1,TGTGCCAGCTCACCTTCCGACAATGGTGCTTTCTTT,CASSPSDNGAFF
TRBV2,NA,NA,TRBJ1-6,TGTGCCAGCAGACCGGGCTATGAGTCACCCCTCCACTTT,CASRPGYESPLHF
TRBV29-1,NA,TRBD2,TRBJ2-3,TGCAGCGTTGACGGCCTAGCGGGCGCAGATACGCAGTATTTT,CSVDGLAGADTQYF
TRBV7-8,NA,TRBD2,TRBJ2-3,TGTGCCAGCAGCTTAAGAGGTCTAGCGGGGTCACAGGGGACGCAGTATTTT,CASSLRGLAGSQGTQYF
TRBV7-9,NA,NA,TRBJ1-3,TGTGCCAGCAGCCGAATTCCCTTAGCGGGATCGGGAAACACCATATATTTT,CASSRIPLAGSGNTIYF
TRBV5-6,NA,TRBD2,TRBJ2-7,TGTGCCAGCAGCCCACTAGCGGGGGGGCCCAGGCAGTACTTC,CASSPLAGGPRQYF
TRBV7-3,NA,NA,TRBJ1-6,TGTGCCAGCAGCATAACGGGCAGATCGAATTCACCCCTCCACTTT,CASSITGRSNSPLHF
TRBV4-1,NA,NA,TRBJ1-5,TGCGCCAGCAGCCAAGAGACAGGACTCAATCAGCCCCAGCATTTT,CASSQETGLNQPQHF
TRBV6-5,NA,NA,TRBJ2-2,TGTGCCAGCAGTTCTGGGCTAGCGCAGAACACCGGGGAGCTGTTTTTT,CASSSGLAQNTGELFF
TRBV4-1,NA,TRBD2,TRBJ2-3,TGCGCCAGCAGCCAAGTTCTGGGACTAGCGGGAAGGGCGGATACGCAGTATTTT,CASSQVLGLAGRADTQYF
TRBV11-3,NA,NA,TRBJ1-5,TGTGCCAGCAGCTTAGATCCGTTGGGGGGAAATCAGCCCCAGCATTTT,CASSLDPLGGNQPQHF
TRBV5-1,NA,NA,TRBJ2-7,TGCGCCAGCAGGTTGGGCTCCGCTAGCAAGTCCTACGAGCAGTACTTC,CASRLGSASKSYEQYF
TRBV7-3,NA,NA,TRBJ2-3,TGTGCCAGCAGCTCTTTAGCGGCAAGCACAGATACGCAGTATTTT,CASSSLAASTDTQYF
TRBV28,few,NA,TRBJ1-5,TGTGCCAGCAGCCTATGGGTTGGCCAGCCCCAGCATTTT,CASSLWVGQPQHF
TRBV10-2,NA,NA,TRBJ2-7,TGCGCCAGCAGGGTGACCGGGACCCCCTCCTACGAGCAGTACTTC,CASRVTGTPSYEQYF